One and the same sample provided the 15 T cell receptor beta chains below, sequenced in a study of CD8 T cells in ankylosing spondylitis. MiXCR, run by TCRdb on the 5' RACE reads, gives a single entry per CDR3 protein. The sample lists 150,000 to 200,000 distinct CDR3 sequences, over 10% occurring once. Sequenced sample: blood, either unsorted or a sorted T cell fraction (not recorded which). These TCRs come from a female donor with ankylosing spondylitis or in good health (not recorded which).

Worth noting for this clonotype: A junction boundary mismatches the germline segment, possibly from a read error. The genes are TRBV6-5 and TRBJ2-7; possible D gene TRBD2, 6 bases. The CDR3 runs to 15 residues. Germline CDR1 MNHEY, CDR2 SVGAGI. This chain's CDR3 is CASSDSGTDYYEQYF. CDR3 in DNA: TGTGCCAGCAGTGACTCCGGGACGGACTACTACGAGCAGTACTTC.

The J gene is TRBJ2-1, the V gene TRBV7-8; 9 bases fit TRBD2. Germline trimming cut 3 bases from V and 5 bases from J; bases unmatched to any gene: 17. The germline V gene encodes CDR1 SGHVS and CDR2 FQNEAQ. This CDR3 is 19 amino acids long. The CDR3 is CASSLRGGGSGRGDNEQFF. Written as DNA, the CDR3 is TGTGCCAGCAGCTTGCGAGGGGGGGGTAGCGGGAGAGGCGACAATGAGCAGTTCTTC.

The chain is built from TRBV18 and TRBJ1-3; 12 nucleotides line up with TRBD1. Germline values: CDR1 KGHSH, CDR2 LQKENI. Trimming at V came to 3 bases and at J to 4 bases, leaving 4 bases not matched to a gene. This CDR3 has 16 amino acids. The CDR3 loop is CASSPRDRGPGNTIYF. The CDR3 DNA follows: TGTGCCAGCTCACCGCGGGACAGGGGGCCAGGAAACACCATATATTTT.

The sample holds many counts of this clonotype. This sequence joins TRBV5-1 and TRBJ1-5; D not certain. Germline CDR1 and CDR2: SGHRS and YFSETQ. The CDR3 sequence is 13 residues long. The V and J ends lost 2 bases and 5 bases respectively, with 8 bases between them. This CDR3 reads CASSLGRDQPQHF. The CDR3 nucleotides are TGCGCCAGCAGCTTAGGAAGGGATCAGCCCCAGCATTTT.

The table lists this clonotype with a few counts. The junction and the germline gene differ at one end; a read error may be behind it. V is TRBV9 and J is TRBJ2-7; D not resolved. This CDR3 contains 13 residues. Germline-derived CDR1 and CDR2 are SGDLS and YYNGEE. CDR3 sequence: CANSAPSEYEQYF. In DNA, the CDR3 is TGTGCCAACAGCGCCCCCTCTGAATACGAGCAGTACTTC.

The chain employs TRBV9 and TRBJ2-7; 11 positions agree with TRBD2. The V and J ends lost 4 bases and 3 bases, in that order; junction bases with no gene match: 9. Germline-derived CDR1 and CDR2 are SGDLS and YYNGEE. This CDR3 has 16 amino acids. This CDR3 reads CASSTSGLAAFYEQYF. CDR3 nucleotides: TGTGCCAGCAGCACCTCGGGACTAGCGGCATTCTACGAGCAGTACTTC.

This clonotype was counted between two and nine times. The chain carries TRBV7-9 and TRBJ2-7; no clear D gene. The length of the CDR3 is 11 residues. Germline CDR1 reads SEHNR; CDR2 reads FQNEAQ (reference sequence). Trimming removed 5 bases from V and 6 bases from J, with 8 bases in between. The CDR3 loop is CASSIELEQYF. CDR3 bases: TGTGCCAGCAGCATTGAGCTCGAGCAGTACTTC.

This clonotype showed up just a few times. The chain joins TRBV6-1 to TRBJ2-2, with D possibly TRBD2 on 5 matching bases. This CDR3 region has 13 residues. Germline loops: CDR1 MNHNS, CDR2 SASEGT. Trimming cost V 7 bases and J 4 bases, with 10 bases left between them. The CDR3 spells CASTDGGTGELFF. The CDR3 DNA sequence: TGTGCCAGCACTGACGGAGGCACCGGGGAGCTGTTTTTT.

This clonotype was counted a few times. The genes are TRBV19 and TRBJ1-4; no definite D call. V dropped 3 bases and J dropped 6 bases, with 5 bases sitting between them. CDR1 is LNHDA and CDR2 is SQIVND in the germline V gene (reference sequence). CDR3 length: 12 amino acids. CDR3 residues: CASSMSDEKLFF. As DNA, the CDR3 is TGTGCCAGTAGTATGTCCGATGAAAAACTGTTTTTT. The full variable domain, with the rest looked up from reference TRBV19 and TRBJ1-4, is DGGITQSPKYLFRKEGQNVTLSCEQNLNHDAMYWYRQDPGQGLRLIYYSQIVNDFQKGDIAEGYSVSREKKESFPLTVTSAQKNPTAFYLCASSMSDEKLFFGSGTQLSVL.

With regard to this clonotype: This could be a read error, since a much larger clone is one nucleotide away. The chain couples TRBV18 to TRBJ2-5; D gene uncertain. The CDR3 contains 14 residues. Trimming took 1 base from V and 4 from J, leaving 10 bases between them. Per germline, CDR1 KGHSH and CDR2 LQKENI. CDR3 region: CASSPQGIRETQYF. In DNA form, the CDR3 reads TGTGCCAGCTCACCACAAGGGATCCGAGAGACCCAGTACTTC.

This clonotype has at least ten counts. Here the CDR3 reads CASSNTGNSGNTIYF. The CDR3 bases are TGTGCCAGCAGCAATACAGGGAACTCTGGAAACACCATATATTTT. The chain combines TRBV7-3 with TRBJ1-3, with TRBD1 as a possible D gene (6 bases). Germline V lookup: CDR1 SGHTA, CDR2 FQGTGA. Trimming removed 5 bases from V and 0 bases from J, with 11 bases in between. The CDR3 extends over 15 amino acids.

This clonotype has more than one count but fewer than ten. The genes are TRBV6-2 or TRBV6-3 and TRBJ1-1, with 8 bases aligning to TRBD1. The CDR3 consists of 16 residues. V shed 7 bases, J shed 3 bases, and the junction held 13 bases outside the gene matches. Germline V lookup: CDR1 MNHEY, CDR2 SVGEGT. Here the CDR3 reads CASTVGTGVGDTEAFF. The CDR3 DNA sequence: TGTGCCAGCACCGTCGGGACAGGCGTCGGGGACACTGAAGCTTTCTTT.

This clonotype was detected ten times or more. The chain couples TRBV7-2 to TRBJ1-2, with D possibly being TRBD1 (6 bases). This CDR3 comprises 15 residues. Germline V gene lookup returns CDR1 SGHTA and CDR2 FQGNSA. The ends were cut back, 5 bases at V and 6 bases at J, with 19 bases in the middle. DNA for the CDR3: TGTGCCAGCAGCCGAAACCCACAGGGTACGGATGGCTACACCTTC. This sequence encodes CASSRNPQGTDGYTF.

This chain uses TRBV9 with TRBJ2-1; D may be TRBD2 (5 bases). V lost 0 bases and J 9 bases, leaving 13 bases between the germline ends. The CDR3 is made up of 14 amino acids. Germline CDR1 SGDLS, CDR2 YYNGEE. The CDR3 DNA sequence: TGTGCCAGCAGCGTAGCGGGATCATCGGCTGAGCAGTTCTTC. Translating gives CASSVAGSSAEQFF.

CDR3 bases: TGTGCCAGCAGCTTTGGGACAGGGTCCTACAATGAGCAGTTCTTC. It codes for CASSFGTGSYNEQFF. The chain uses TRBV11-3 and TRBJ2-1, with 9 nucleotides matching TRBD1. Germline CDR1 SGHNT, CDR2 YENEEA. The V and J ends lost 3 bases and 1 base, in that order; junction bases with no gene match: 1. CDR3 length: 15 amino acids.